The next 20 T cell receptor beta chains were all read from a single sample in a study of T cells in Graves' hyperthyroidism and ophthalmopathy. TCR beta CDR3 regions were amplified from RNA. Carried out on the TCR CDR3, a first-round RT-PCR used the HTBI primer set. One entry per CDR3 protein results from TCRdb running MiXCR on the multiplex PCR reads. The sample has about 290,000 distinct CDR3 sequences; nearly 15% are singletons. The sample was blood. Every receptor here comes from a woman aged 45 to 65 with Graves' hyperthyroidism that later progressed to Graves' ophthalmopathy.

This clonotype was seen ten or more times. The rearrangement uses TRBV20-1 and TRBJ2-7; a possible D gene is TRBD2 (6 bases). V lost 0 bases, J lost 7 bases, and 19 bases lay in between. CDR3 length: 15 residues. Per the germline V gene, CDR1 is DFQATT and CDR2 is SNEGSKA (reference sequence). CDR3: CSARDLRRGIGEQYF. CDR3 sequence (DNA): TGCAGTGCTAGAGATCTAAGGCGGGGTATCGGGGAGCAGTACTTC.

This clonotype was recorded many times. CDR3 coding DNA: TGTGCCAGCTCCACCGGACTAGCGAAAGGAGAGACCCAGTACTTC. Its translation: CASSTGLAKGETQYF. The chain combines TRBV27 with TRBJ2-5; TRBD2 matches 9 bases. V lost 8 bases and J lost 4; bases outside the gene matches: 11. This CDR3 comprises 15 residues. CDR1 is MNHEY, CDR2 SMNVEV, per germline (reference sequence).

There are many counts of this clonotype. The chain employs TRBV2 and TRBJ1-3; D gene ambiguous. The CDR3 is 13 residues long. V was pared by 5 bases and J by 3 bases, with 8 bases between. Germline V gene sequence: CDR1 SNHLY, CDR2 FYNNEI. The CDR3 protein is CASSSNSGNTIYF. The CDR3 region has the DNA TGTGCCAGCAGTTCCAATAGTGGAAACACCATATATTTT.

This clonotype was found many times. The chain combines TRBV20-1 with TRBJ2-6; TRBD1 agrees at 7 bases. This CDR3 spans 11 amino acids. Germline V gene data show CDR1 as DFQATT and CDR2 as SNEGSKA (reference sequence). V shed 4 bases and J 19 bases; nucleotides not matched to a gene: 10. As DNA, the CDR3 is TGCAGTGCTAACCACGGACAGGCTCAAACTTTC. It yields the protein CSANHGQAQTF.

This clonotype was detected a few times. As DNA, the CDR3 is TGTGCCAGCTTCCCCACGGGACTAGCAGGTGATACGCAGTATTTT. It specifies CASFPTGLAGDTQYF. This chain joins TRBV28 and TRBJ2-3, with 9 bases identical to TRBD2. Germline CDR1 MDHEN, CDR2 SYDVKM. The CDR3 is 15 amino acids. Trimming cost V 8 bases and J 6 bases; bases outside gene matches: 12. Combining the CDR3 with reference TRBV28 and TRBJ2-3 gives the whole variable domain DVKVTQSSRYLVKRTGEKVFLECVQDMDHENMFWYRQDPGLGLRLIYFSYDVKMKEKGDIPEGYSVSREKKERFSLILESASTNQTSMYLCASFPTGLAGDTQYFGPGTRLTVL.

This clonotype showed up many times. The gene calls are TRBV29-1 and TRBJ1-2; D call uncertain. CDR1 and CDR2 (germline): SQVTM, ANQGSEA. The CDR3 covers 12 residues. Between the trimmed V and J ends, which lost 7 bases and 6 bases, there was a span of 15 bases. Here the CDR3 reads CSGVGQNDGYTF. CDR3 nucleotides: TGCAGCGGGGTAGGGCAGAACGATGGCTACACCTTC.

The chain uses TRBV29-1 and TRBJ1-2; no clear D gene. Germline-derived CDR1 and CDR2 are SQVTM and ANQGSEA. The CDR3 runs 14 residues. V was cut by 2 bases and J by 4 bases, with 14 bases left in between. The CDR3 region has the DNA TGCAGCGTTGAACGGTCACACCTTAGCTATGGCTACACCTTC. Translating gives CSVERSHLSYGYTF.

This clonotype has at least ten counts. The chain uses TRBV2 and TRBJ2-1; D remains ambiguous. V shed 2 bases and J shed 10 bases, with 15 bases lying between them. CDR1 and CDR2 from the germline V gene are SNHLY and FYNNEI. The CDR3 covers 14 residues. The CDR3: CASSETSASKEQFF. The CDR3 DNA is TGTGCCAGCAGTGAAACCTCAGCGTCAAAGGAGCAGTTCTTC.

On this clonotype: The junction departs from the called germline gene at one end, perhaps through a read error. The rearrangement uses TRBV20-1 and TRBJ1-5; TRBD1 matches 7 bases. This CDR3 contains 14 residues. Germline V gene lookup returns CDR1 DFQATT and CDR2 SNEGSKA (reference sequence). The CDR3 DNA follows: TGCAATGCTACCCGGGGGGGACAGAATCAGCCCCAGCATTTT. Translated: CNATRGGQNQPQHF.

This clonotype was recorded many times. This rearrangement joins TRBV20-1 to TRBJ2-5; 9 nucleotides line up with TRBD2. CDR1 and CDR2 (germline): DFQATT, SNEGSKA (reference sequence). This CDR3 comprises 14 residues. The ends lost 6 bases at V and 4 bases at J; junction bases unmatched: 9. The CDR3 DNA follows: TGCAGTGCCCCCGGCGGGAGGGCCGGAGAGACCCAGTACTTC. Protein product: CSAPGGRAGETQYF.

This clonotype has ten or more counts. The gene calls are TRBV7-6 and TRBJ1-1; D is unclear. The CDR3 contains 14 residues. V shed 1 base and J shed 6 bases, with 12 bases lying between them. The V gene's germline CDR1 is SGHVS and CDR2 FNYEAQ. The DNA of the CDR3 is TGTGCCAGCAGCTTAGGCGGAGGAACGGCTGAAGCTTTCTTT. The encoded protein is CASSLGGGTAEAFF.

The chain joins TRBV29-1 to TRBJ2-7, with D possibly TRBD1 on 6 matching bases. Deletions cut 4 bases from V and 0 bases from J, with 10 bases between. The germline gives CDR1 SQVTM, CDR2 ANQGSEA. CDR3 size: 13 residues. CDR3 bases: TGCAGCGTTGGGGACACCAACTCCTACGAGCAGTACTTC. Translating it yields CSVGDTNSYEQYF.

The J gene is TRBJ1-3, the V gene TRBV5-1, with D hard to call. This CDR3 comprises 15 residues. The V gene's germline CDR1 is SGHRS and CDR2 YFSETQ. Trimming removed 1 base from V and 0 bases from J, with 8 bases in between. The CDR3, as DNA: TGCGCCAGCAGCTTGAATCAGAACTCTGGAAACACCATATATTTT. It codes for CASSLNQNSGNTIYF.

This clonotype appeared many times. V is TRBV30 and J is TRBJ1-1; D perhaps matches TRBD1 (5 bases). Germline-derived CDR1 and CDR2 are GTSNPN and SVGIG (reference sequence). Trimming stripped 2 bases from V and 4 bases from J, with 11 bases between. The length of the CDR3 is 13 residues. This chain's CDR3 is CAWSRGVGTEAFF. For the CDR3, the DNA is TGTGCCTGGAGTCGAGGGGTGGGCACTGAAGCTTTCTTT.

This clonotype came up many times. CDR3: CSARDQAGFLLAKNIQYF. CDR3 bases: TGCAGTGCTAGAGATCAAGCAGGATTTTTACTAGCCAAAAACATTCAGTACTTC. The chain combines TRBV20-1 with TRBJ2-4, with D hard to call. Looked up from germline, CDR1 is DFQATT and CDR2 is SNEGSKA (reference sequence). This CDR3 spans 18 amino acids. V was pared by 0 bases and J by 0 bases, with 18 bases between.

The rearrangement joins TRBV24-1 to TRBJ1-5, with D maybe TRBD1 (6 bases). The CDR3 contains 14 residues. CDR1 KGHDR and CDR2 SFDVKD come from the germline V gene. V lost 2 bases and J lost 7, with 11 bases in between. In nucleotides, the CDR3 is TGTGCCACCAGTGATTCCCGAGGGGGGCAGCCCCAGCATTTT. Its protein product is CATSDSRGGQPQHF.

At least ten counts were recorded for this clonotype. This chain connects TRBV11-2 to TRBJ2-3; 7 nucleotides align to TRBD2. The V and J ends lost 8 bases and 3 bases, in that order; junction bases with no gene match: 2. Per germline, CDR1 SGHAT and CDR2 FQNNGV. The CDR3 spans 12 residues. CDR3 in DNA: TGTGCCAGCGGGGGGGGAACAGATACGCAGTATTTT. Its protein is CASGGGTDTQYF.

This clonotype was observed at least ten times. V usage is TRBV12-3 or TRBV12-4 and J usage is TRBJ1-1; D not certain. V lost 7 bases and J 3 bases, leaving 12 bases between the germline ends. The CDR3 is made up of 13 amino acids. CDR3 protein: CASTTSEDTEAFF. CDR3 sequence (DNA): TGTGCCAGCACCACATCGGAGGACACTGAAGCTTTCTTT.

This clonotype was seen ten or more times. This sequence joins TRBV27 and TRBJ2-1; D ambiguous. Germline CDR1 and CDR2: MNHEY and SMNVEV (reference sequence). The CDR3 has 13 amino acids. V shed 8 bases and J shed 4 bases, with 12 bases lying between them. The CDR3 sequence: CASSFRGYNEQFF. Here the CDR3 DNA reads TGTGCCAGCTCTTTCCGTGGGTACAATGAGCAGTTCTTC.

This clonotype was seen ten or more times. V is TRBV12-3 or TRBV12-4 and J is TRBJ2-1; a possible D gene is TRBD2 (5 bases). The CDR3 has 12 residues. Trimming pared 7 bases from V and 7 bases from J, leaving 11 bases between. The CDR3: CASTPGGNEQFF. The CDR3, as DNA: TGTGCCAGCACCCCTGGAGGTAATGAGCAGTTCTTC.